This T cell receptor beta chain was identified in a study of shared T cell receptors in the human thymus. The data were produced by immunoSEQ multiplex PCR, yet TCRdb's version contains in-frame clones alone and is incomplete. The sample includes 700,000 to 750,000 clones, approximately 83% seen only once; the top ten take more than 0.008%. Germline V gene sequence: CDR1 LNHNV, CDR2 YYDKDF (reference sequence). The CDR3 has 16 amino acids. V lost 5 bases, J lost 0 bases, and 8 bases stayed unmatched. Separately, the same data were catalogued under a study of human thymus T cells.

The chain joins TRBV15 to TRBJ1-1; TRBD1 matches at 8 bases. Specimen: thymocytes. This receptor was obtained from a girl under three years old with a congenital heart defect. The DNA of the CDR3 is TGTGCCACCAGCCGGACAGGGAATACGGTGAACACTGAAGCTTTCTTT. Translating it yields CATSRTGNTVNTEAFF. Based on the CDR3 plus reference TRBV15 and TRBJ1-1, the full variable domain is DAMVIQNPRYQVTQFGKPVTLSCSQTLNHNVMYWYQQKSSQAPKLLFHYYDKDFNNEADTPDNFQSRRPNTSFCFLDIRSPGLGDTAMYLCATSRTGNTVNTEAFFGQGTRLTVV.